Listed here is a single T cell receptor beta chain. Its antigen specificity is not known. No much larger clone is present one base from it, and per-base qualities are unavailable. The data originate from a study of technical replicates of blood from a few donors (TCRdb year 2017). The CDR3 runs 14 residues from the cysteine to the phenylalanine. Solely the CDR3 DNA is kept, with 42 bases framed from the first base. V drops 3 bases and J drops 1 base, leaving 9 bases in between. CDR1 and CDR2 are read off the germline V gene as WSHSY and SAAADI. Preparation of the library involved the immunoSEQ multiplex PCR assay. TCRdb holds this immuneACCESS table with in-frame rearrangements only. Some clones are missing; in checked studies, unresolved V genes explain under half, and the rest has no known cause. The sample records about 75,000 clones, around 97% of which are singletons. Jointly, the top ten make up under 0.3% of the sample.

The chain is assembled from TRBV10-2 and TRBJ1-1, with the D gene not confidently named. Material: T cells isolated from PBMCs. The receptor was isolated from a human donor in good health. This receptor carries the CDR3 CASSETRSNTEAFF. In nucleotide form, the sequence is TGCGCCAGCAGTGAAACGAGGTCGAACACTGAAGCTTTCTTT.